This T cell receptor beta chain stems from a study of T-cell reconstitution after alpha-beta-depleted transplantation in children. Study findings and constraints: Roughly two months post-transplant, alpha-beta T cells reportedly originated from several hundred graft clones that had expanded. Some patients' high day-60 TCRbeta diversity was attributed to recipient cells surviving conditioning.

CDR1 DFQATT and CDR2 SNEGSKA come from the germline V gene (reference sequence). J lost 0 bases, V lost 3 bases, and 0 bases had no gene match. The CDR3 extends over 14 amino acids. Library preparation (for TCRbeta) was performed with unique molecular identifiers. Each CDR3 protein gets one entry after TCRdb re-called the PCR reads with MiXCR. This table has over 450,000 distinct CDR3 sequences, about 11% appearing once. This clonotype was counted many times. The antigen remains undetermined. Sequenced here: PBMCs, sampled before TCRalphabeta/CD19-depleted stem cell transplant. The chain is built from TRBV20-1 and TRBJ2-2; 8 nucleotides agree with TRBD1. The TCR was taken from a child aged 2 to 15 with inherited bone marrow failure, due to receive a stem cell transplant. CDR3: CSARGQANTGELFF. In DNA, the CDR3 is TGCAGTGCTAGGGGACAGGCGAACACCGGGGAGCTGTTTTTT.